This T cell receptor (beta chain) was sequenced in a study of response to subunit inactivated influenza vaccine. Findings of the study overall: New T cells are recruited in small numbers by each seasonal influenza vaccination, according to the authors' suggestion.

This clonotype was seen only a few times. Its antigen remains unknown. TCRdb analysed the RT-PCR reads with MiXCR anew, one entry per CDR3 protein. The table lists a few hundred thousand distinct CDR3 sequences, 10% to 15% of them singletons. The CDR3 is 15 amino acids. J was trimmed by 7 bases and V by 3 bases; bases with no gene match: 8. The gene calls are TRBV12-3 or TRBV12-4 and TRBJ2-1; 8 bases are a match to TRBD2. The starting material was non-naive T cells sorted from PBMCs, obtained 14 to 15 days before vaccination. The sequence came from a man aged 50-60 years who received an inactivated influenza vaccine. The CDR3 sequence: CASSLAGGRWNEQFF. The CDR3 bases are TGTGCCAGCAGTTTGGCGGGGGGAAGATGGAATGAGCAGTTCTTC.